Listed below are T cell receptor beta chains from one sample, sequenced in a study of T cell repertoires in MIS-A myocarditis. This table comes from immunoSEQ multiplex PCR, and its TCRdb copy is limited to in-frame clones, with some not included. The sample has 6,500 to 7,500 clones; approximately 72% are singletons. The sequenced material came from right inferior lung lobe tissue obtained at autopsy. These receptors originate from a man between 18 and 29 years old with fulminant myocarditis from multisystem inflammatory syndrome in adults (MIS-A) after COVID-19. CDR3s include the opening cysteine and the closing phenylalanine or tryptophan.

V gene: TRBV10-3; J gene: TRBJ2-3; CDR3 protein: CAISWGGTDTQYF
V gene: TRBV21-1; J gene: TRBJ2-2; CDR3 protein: CASSSRALHTGELFF
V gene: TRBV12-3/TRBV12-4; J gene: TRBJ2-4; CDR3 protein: CASRDYENIQYF
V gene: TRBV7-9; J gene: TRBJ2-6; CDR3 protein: CASSPGVGNNVLTF
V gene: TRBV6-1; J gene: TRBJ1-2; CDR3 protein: CASSEELGNNYGYTF
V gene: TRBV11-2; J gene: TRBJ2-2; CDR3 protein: CASRAGVYFTGELFF
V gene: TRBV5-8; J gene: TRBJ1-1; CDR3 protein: CASSARGLGTEAFF
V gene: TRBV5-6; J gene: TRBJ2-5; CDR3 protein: CASSPDLETQYF
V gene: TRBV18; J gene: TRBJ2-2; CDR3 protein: CASSPPNTGELFF
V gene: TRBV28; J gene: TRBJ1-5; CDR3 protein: CASSPARLGNQPQHF
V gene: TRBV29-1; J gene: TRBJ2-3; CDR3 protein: CSVGTSGQSTDTQYF
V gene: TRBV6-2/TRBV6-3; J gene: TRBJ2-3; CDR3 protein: CASSLVGLDTQYF
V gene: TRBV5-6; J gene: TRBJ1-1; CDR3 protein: CASSPLGNTEAFF
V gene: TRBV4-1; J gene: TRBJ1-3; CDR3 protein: CASSQETLLTGNTIYF
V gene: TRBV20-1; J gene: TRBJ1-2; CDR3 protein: CSASPVGRGPNYGYTF
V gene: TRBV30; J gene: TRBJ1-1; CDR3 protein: CAHDRVRTEAFF
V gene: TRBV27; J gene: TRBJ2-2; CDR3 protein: CASSLLYWSNSNTGELFF
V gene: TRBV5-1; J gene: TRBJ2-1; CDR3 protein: CASSLAEGVRNEQFF
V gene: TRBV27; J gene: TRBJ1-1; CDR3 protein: CASSAGQGTEAFF
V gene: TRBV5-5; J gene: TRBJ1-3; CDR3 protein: CASSPWDRRENTIYF
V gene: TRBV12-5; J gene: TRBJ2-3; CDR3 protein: CASGSPSPTDTQYF
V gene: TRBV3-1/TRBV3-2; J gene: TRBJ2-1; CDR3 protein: CASSPPQRGSYNEQFF
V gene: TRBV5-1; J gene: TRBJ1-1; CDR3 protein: CASSFSRRVENTEAFF
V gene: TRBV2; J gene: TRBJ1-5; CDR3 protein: CASSGDRGFQPQHF
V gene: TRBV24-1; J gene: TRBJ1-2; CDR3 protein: CATKAPRGTEGGYTF
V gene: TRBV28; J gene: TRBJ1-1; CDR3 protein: CASRKTGANTEAFF
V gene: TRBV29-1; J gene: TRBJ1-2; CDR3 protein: CSVEQNYGYTF
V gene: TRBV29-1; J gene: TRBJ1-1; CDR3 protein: CSVAAGWGMNTEAFF
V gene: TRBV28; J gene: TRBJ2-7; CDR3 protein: CASSVKGQPYEQYF
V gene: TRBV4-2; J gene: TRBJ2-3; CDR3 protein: CASSQDPERFTDTQYF
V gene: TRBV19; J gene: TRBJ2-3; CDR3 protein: CASSIRGGRADTQYF
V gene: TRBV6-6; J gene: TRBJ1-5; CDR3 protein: CASTTTGGVQPQHF
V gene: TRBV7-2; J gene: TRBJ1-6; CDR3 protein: CASSLYPRRGVDSPLHF
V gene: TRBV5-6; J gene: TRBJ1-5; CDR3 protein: CASSLGGDQPQHF
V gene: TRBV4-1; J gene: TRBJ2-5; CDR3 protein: CASGTGTTIQETQYF
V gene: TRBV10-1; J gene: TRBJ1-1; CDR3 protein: CASSESKPFNTEAFF
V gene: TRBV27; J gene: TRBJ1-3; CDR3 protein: CASSLSAGKRNTIYF
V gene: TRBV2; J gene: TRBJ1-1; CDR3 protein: CASRGFSGDTEAFF
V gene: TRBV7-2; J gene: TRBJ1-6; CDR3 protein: CASSSQGIGNSPLHF
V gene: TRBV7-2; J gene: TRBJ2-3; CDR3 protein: CASSSGQGAVADTQYF
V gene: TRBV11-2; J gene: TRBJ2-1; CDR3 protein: CASSALTGGNEQFF
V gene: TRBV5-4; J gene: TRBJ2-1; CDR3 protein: CASSHPLLLAEQFF
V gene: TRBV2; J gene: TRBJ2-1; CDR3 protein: CASHHWGSYNEQFF
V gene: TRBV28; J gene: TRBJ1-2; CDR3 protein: CASSLSYRGYGYTF
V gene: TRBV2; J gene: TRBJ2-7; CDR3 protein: CASTGEYEQYF
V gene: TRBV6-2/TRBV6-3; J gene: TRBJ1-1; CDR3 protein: CASSFALVNTEAFF
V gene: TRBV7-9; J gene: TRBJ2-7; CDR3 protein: CASSSRTGGYEQYF
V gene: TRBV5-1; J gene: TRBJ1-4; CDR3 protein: CASSLEGGTGEKLFF
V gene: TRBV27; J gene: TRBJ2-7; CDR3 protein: CASSLGPSYEQYF
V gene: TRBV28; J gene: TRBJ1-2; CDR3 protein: CASSLIFGGYTF
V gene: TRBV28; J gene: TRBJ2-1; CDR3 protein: CASSPTALRNIYNEQFF
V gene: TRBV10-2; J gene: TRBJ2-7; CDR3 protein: CASSEIKAGGYEQYF
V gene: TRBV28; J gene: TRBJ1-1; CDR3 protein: CASSQNRGAFF
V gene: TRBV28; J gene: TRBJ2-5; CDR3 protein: CASSWGTGRKTQYF
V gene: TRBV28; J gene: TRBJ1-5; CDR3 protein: CASSLWGRGTLSNQPQHF
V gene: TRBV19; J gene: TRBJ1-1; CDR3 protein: CASSIDLDGTEAFF
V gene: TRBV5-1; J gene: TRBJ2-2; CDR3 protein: CASSFQWGTGELFF